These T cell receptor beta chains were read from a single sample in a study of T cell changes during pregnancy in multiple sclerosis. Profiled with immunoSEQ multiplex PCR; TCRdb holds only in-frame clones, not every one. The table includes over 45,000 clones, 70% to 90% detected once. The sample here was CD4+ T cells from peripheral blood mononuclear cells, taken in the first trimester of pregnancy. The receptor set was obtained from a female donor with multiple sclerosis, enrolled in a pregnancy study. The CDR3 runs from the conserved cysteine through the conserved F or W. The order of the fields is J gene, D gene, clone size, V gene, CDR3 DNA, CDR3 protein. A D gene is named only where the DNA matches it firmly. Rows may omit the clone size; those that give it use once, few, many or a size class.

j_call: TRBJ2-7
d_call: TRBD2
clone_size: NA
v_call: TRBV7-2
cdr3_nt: TGTGCCAGCAGCTTAGGGCTAGCGGGAGGGTCTGGCGAGCAGTACTTC
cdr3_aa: CASSLGLAGGSGEQYF

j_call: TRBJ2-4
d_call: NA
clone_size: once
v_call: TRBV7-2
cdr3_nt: TGTGCCAGCAGCTTAGCCCGGGTTAGTGGAAACATTCAGTACTTC
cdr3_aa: CASSLARVSGNIQYF

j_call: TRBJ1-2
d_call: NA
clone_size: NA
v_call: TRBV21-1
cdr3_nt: TGTGCCAGCAGCAAAGTCCGAGAGGGCTACACCTTC
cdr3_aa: CASSKVREGYTF

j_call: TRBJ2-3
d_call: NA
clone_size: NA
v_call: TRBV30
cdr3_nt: TGTGCCTGGAGTGTAGGGCTAGCGATAAGCACAGATACGCAGTATTTT
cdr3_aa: CAWSVGLAISTDTQYF

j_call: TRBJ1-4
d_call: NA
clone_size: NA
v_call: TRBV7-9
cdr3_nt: TGTGCCAGCAGCACAGGCGGGGTCGAGAGTGAAAAACTGTTTTTT
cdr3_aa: CASSTGGVESEKLFF

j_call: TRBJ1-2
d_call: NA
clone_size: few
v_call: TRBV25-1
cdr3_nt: TGTGCCAGCAGTGATAAGGGAGGGGTTCGCGGCTACACCTTC
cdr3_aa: CASSDKGGVRGYTF

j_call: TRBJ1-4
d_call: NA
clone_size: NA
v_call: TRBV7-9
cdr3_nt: TGTGCCAGCAGCAAAACCGAGGACAGACGGGAAAAACTGTTTTTT
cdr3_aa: CASSKTEDRREKLFF

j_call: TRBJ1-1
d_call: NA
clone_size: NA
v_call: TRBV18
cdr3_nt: TGTGCCAGCTCACCCACAGGCGTGGCGAACACTGAAGCTTTCTTT
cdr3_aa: CASSPTGVANTEAFF

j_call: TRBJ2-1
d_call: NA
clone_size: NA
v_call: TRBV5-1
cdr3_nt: TGCGCCAGCAGCTTGGCTACTGTCGCTGAGCAGTTCTTC
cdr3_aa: CASSLATVAEQFF

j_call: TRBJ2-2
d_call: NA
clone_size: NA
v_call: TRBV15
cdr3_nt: TGTGCCACCAGCAGAGGAGAGAAGAACACCGGGGAGCTGTTTTTT
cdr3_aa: CATSRGEKNTGELFF

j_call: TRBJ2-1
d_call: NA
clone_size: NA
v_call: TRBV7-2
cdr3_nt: TGTGCCAGCAGCTTAGACGGGAACAATGAGCAGTTCTTC
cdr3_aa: CASSLDGNNEQFF

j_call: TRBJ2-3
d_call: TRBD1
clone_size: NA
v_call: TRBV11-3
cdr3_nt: TGTGCCAGCAGCCCCGGACAGGGTGCAGATACGCAGTATTTT
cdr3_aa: CASSPGQGADTQYF

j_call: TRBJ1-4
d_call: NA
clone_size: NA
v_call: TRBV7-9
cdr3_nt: TGTGCCAGCAGCAAGCTTATGTCCGCAACTAATGAAAAACTGTTTTTT
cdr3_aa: CASSKLMSATNEKLFF

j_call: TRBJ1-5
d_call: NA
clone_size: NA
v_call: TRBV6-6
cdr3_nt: TGTGCCTGGACGTTAGCGGGGCAAGGTCAGCCCCAGCATTTT
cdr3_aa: CAWTLAGQGQPQHF

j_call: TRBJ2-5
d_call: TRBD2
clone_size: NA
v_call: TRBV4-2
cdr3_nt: TGTGCCAATCGGGAGAAGCGGGAGGGCCGGGGGGAGACCCAGTACTTC
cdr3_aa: CANREKREGRGETQYF

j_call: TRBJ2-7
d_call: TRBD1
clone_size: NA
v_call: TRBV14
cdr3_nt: TGTGCCAGCAGCCCCACTCCACCGGGGACAGGTTCTGACGGCGAGCAGTACTTC
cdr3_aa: CASSPTPPGTGSDGEQYF

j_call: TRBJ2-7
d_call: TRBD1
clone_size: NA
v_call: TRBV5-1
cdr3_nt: TGCGCCAGCAGCTGGGGATCAGGGGGCAACTACGAGCAGTACTTC
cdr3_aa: CASSWGSGGNYEQYF

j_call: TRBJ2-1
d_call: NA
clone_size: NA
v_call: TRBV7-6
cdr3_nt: TGTGCCAGCAGCTTTGTCCGAGTTCCCTACAATGAGCAGTTCTTC
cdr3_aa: CASSFVRVPYNEQFF

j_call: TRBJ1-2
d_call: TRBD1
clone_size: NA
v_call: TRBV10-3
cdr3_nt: TGTGCCATCACACCGGGACAGGGGAAGTATGGCTACACCTTC
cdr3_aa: CAITPGQGKYGYTF

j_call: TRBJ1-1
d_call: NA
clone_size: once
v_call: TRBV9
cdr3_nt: TGTGCCAGCAGCGTACGGGTGTCGGCAGCTGAAGCTTTCTTT
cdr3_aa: CASSVRVSAAEAFF

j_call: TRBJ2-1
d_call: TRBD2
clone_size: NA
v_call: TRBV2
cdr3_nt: TGTGCCAGCAGTGAAACTAGCGGGCCATACAATGAGCAGTTCTTC
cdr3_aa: CASSETSGPYNEQFF

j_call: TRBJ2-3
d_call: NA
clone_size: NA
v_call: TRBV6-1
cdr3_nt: TGTGCCAGCAGTGACAGGCCTGTCACAGATACGCAGTATTTT
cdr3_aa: CASSDRPVTDTQYF

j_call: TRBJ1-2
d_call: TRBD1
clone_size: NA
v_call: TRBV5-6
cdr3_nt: TGTGCCAGCAGGGAAGAACTGACAGGGAGGCATGGCTACACCTTC
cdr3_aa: CASREELTGRHGYTF

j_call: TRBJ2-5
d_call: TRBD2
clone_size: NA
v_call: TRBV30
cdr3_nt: TGTGCCTGGAGTGTACTTCGGACTAGCGGGAGGGCCTTGGGAGAGACCCAGTACTTC
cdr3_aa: CAWSVLRTSGRALGETQYF

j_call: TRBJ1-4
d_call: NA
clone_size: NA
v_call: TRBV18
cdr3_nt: TGTGCCAGCTCACACAGATCAGTTGCAACTAATGAAAAACTGTTTTTT
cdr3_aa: CASSHRSVATNEKLFF

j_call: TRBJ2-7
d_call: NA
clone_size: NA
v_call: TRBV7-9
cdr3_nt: TGTGCCAGCAGCTTAGACGGACAGAGGGCCGACGAGCAGTACTTC
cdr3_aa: CASSLDGQRADEQYF

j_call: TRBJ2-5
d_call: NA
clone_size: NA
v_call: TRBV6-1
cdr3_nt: TGTGCCAGCCGACAGACCCAAGAGACCCAGTACTTC
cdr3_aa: CASRQTQETQYF

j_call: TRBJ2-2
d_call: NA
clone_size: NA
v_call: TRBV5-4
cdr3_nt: TGTGCCAGCAGCTCCGGCGGGCACTCTAACACCGGGGAGCTGTTTTTT
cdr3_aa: CASSSGGHSNTGELFF

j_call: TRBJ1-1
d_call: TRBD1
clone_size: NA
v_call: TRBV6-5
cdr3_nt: TGTGCCAGCACTTTGGACAGGGTGAACACTGAAGCTTTCTTT
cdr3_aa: CASTLDRVNTEAFF

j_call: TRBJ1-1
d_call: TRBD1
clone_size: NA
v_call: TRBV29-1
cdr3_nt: TGCAGAGCAAGTTTCCAGGGCAGGGGGGTGAACACTGAAGCTTTCTTT
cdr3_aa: CRASFQGRGVNTEAFF

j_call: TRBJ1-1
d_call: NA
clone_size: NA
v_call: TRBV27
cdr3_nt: TGTGCCAGCAGTTTATCGATAGGGGGAGAGACTGAAGCTTTCTTT
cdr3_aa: CASSLSIGGETEAFF

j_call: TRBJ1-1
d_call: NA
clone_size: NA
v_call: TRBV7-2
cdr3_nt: TGTGCCAGCAGCTTATTTGGGGGGACCTACCTCCTGAACACTGAAGCTTTCTTT
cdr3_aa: CASSLFGGTYLLNTEAFF

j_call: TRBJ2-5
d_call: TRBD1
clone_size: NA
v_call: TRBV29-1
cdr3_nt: TGCAGCGTTACAGGGGTTGGGGAGACCCAGTACTTC
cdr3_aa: CSVTGVGETQYF

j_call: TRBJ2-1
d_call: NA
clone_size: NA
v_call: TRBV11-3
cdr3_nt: TGTGCCAGCAGCTTAGATACAGTAAACAATGAGCAGTTCTTC
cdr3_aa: CASSLDTVNNEQFF

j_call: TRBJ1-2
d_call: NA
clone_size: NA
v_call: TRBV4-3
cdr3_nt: TGCGCCAGCAGCCATGACAGGAGCCGGAACTATGGCTACACCTTC
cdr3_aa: CASSHDRSRNYGYTF

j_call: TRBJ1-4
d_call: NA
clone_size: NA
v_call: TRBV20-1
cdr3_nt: TGCAGTGCCAAGCTTAATGAAAAACTGTTTTTT
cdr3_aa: CSAKLNEKLFF

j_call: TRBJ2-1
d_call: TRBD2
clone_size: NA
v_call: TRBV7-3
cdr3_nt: TGTGCCAGCAGCATGTCTAGCGGGAGATCCCCCTACAATGAGCAGTTCTTC
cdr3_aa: CASSMSSGRSPYNEQFF

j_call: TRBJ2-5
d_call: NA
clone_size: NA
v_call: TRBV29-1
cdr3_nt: TGCAGCGTTGAAGAGGTAGCGACGACCCAGTACTTC
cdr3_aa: CSVEEVATTQYF

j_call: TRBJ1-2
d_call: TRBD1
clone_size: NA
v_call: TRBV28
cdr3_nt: TGTGCCAGCAGTTCCTTGACAGGGTGGAATTATGGCTACACCTTC
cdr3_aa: CASSSLTGWNYGYTF

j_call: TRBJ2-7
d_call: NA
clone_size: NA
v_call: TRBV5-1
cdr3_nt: TGCGCCAGCAGCTTGGCGCTCATGACAGGCTCCTACGAGCAGTACTTC
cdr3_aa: CASSLALMTGSYEQYF

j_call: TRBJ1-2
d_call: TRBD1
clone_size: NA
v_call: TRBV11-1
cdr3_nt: TGTGCCAGCAGCAATAGGGACAGGCGTGACTATGGCTACACCTTC
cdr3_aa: CASSNRDRRDYGYTF

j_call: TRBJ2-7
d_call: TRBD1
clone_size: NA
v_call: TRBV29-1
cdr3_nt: TGCAGCGCTAGACAGGGTGGCGAGCAGTACTTC
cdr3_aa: CSARQGGEQYF

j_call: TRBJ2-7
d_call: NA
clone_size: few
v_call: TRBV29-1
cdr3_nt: TGCAGCGTTGTGTTCAGGGACAACGAGCAGTACTTC
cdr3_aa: CSVVFRDNEQYF

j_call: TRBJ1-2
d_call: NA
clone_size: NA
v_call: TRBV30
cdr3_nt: TGTGCCTGGAGCCCACAGGGAAACTATGGCTACACCTTC
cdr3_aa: CAWSPQGNYGYTF

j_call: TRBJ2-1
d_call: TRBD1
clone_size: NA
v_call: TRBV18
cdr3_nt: TGTGCCAGCTCACCACCGGCTGTGGGGGACAGCTCCTACAATGAGCAGTTCTTC
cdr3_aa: CASSPPAVGDSSYNEQFF

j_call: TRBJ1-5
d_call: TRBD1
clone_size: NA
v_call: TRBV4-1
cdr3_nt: TGCGCCAGCAGCCAAGAAGGGACAGGAGGCAATCAGCCCCAGCATTTT
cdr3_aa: CASSQEGTGGNQPQHF

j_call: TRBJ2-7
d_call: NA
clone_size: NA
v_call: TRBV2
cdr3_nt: TGTGCCAGCAGTCCGTTAGGGGGAATCGACGAGCAGTACTTC
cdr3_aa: CASSPLGGIDEQYF

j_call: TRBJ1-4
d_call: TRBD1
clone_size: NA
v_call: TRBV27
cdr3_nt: TGTGCCAGCAGTTTCTCGGGACAGGGAAATGAAAAACTGTTTTTT
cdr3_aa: CASSFSGQGNEKLFF

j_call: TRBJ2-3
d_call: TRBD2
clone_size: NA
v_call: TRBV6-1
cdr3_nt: TGTGCCAGCAGCGGAGCGGGAGCCATCACAGATACGCAGTATTTT
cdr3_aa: CASSGAGAITDTQYF

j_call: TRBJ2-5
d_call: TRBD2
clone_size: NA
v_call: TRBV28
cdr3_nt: TGTGCCAGCAGTTCCGTTAGCGGGAGAGGGTCCGGAGAGACCCAGTACTTC
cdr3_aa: CASSSVSGRGSGETQYF

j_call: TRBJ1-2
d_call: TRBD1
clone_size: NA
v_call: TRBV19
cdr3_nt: TGTGCCAGTGGAGTCAGGGGGCGCCCCTTCTATGGCTACACCTTC
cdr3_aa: CASGVRGRPFYGYTF

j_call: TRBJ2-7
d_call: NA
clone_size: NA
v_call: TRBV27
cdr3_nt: TGTGCCAGCAGCCCAGGGGACTCCTACGAGCAGTACTTC
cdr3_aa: CASSPGDSYEQYF

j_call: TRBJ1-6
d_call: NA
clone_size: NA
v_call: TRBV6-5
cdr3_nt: TGTGCCAGCAGTTACTCGAGGGCAGGAATGGACTCACCCCTCCACTTT
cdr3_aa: CASSYSRAGMDSPLHF

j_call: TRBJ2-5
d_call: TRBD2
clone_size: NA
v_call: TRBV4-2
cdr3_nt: TGTGCCAGCAGCCAAGAAACTAGCGGGAGAGAGACCCAGTACTTC
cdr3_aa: CASSQETSGRETQYF

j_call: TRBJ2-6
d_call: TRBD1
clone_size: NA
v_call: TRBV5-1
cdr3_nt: TGCGCCAGCAGCTTGGGGGGGACAGGGTCCGGGGCCAACGTCCTGACTTTC
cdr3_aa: CASSLGGTGSGANVLTF

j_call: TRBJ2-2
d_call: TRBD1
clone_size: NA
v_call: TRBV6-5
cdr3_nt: TGTGCCAGCAGGGAAGGGGGCCCTGGGGAGCTGTTTTTT
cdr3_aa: CASREGGPGELFF

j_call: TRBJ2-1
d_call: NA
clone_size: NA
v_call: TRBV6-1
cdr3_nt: TGTGCCAGCAGCCCTAGGAGCTACAATGAGCAGTTCTTC
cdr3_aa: CASSPRSYNEQFF

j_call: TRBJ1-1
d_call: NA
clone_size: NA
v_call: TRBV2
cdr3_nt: TGTGCCAGCAGTGAAGCCAGGAAGAACACTGAAGCTTTCTTT
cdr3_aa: CASSEARKNTEAFF